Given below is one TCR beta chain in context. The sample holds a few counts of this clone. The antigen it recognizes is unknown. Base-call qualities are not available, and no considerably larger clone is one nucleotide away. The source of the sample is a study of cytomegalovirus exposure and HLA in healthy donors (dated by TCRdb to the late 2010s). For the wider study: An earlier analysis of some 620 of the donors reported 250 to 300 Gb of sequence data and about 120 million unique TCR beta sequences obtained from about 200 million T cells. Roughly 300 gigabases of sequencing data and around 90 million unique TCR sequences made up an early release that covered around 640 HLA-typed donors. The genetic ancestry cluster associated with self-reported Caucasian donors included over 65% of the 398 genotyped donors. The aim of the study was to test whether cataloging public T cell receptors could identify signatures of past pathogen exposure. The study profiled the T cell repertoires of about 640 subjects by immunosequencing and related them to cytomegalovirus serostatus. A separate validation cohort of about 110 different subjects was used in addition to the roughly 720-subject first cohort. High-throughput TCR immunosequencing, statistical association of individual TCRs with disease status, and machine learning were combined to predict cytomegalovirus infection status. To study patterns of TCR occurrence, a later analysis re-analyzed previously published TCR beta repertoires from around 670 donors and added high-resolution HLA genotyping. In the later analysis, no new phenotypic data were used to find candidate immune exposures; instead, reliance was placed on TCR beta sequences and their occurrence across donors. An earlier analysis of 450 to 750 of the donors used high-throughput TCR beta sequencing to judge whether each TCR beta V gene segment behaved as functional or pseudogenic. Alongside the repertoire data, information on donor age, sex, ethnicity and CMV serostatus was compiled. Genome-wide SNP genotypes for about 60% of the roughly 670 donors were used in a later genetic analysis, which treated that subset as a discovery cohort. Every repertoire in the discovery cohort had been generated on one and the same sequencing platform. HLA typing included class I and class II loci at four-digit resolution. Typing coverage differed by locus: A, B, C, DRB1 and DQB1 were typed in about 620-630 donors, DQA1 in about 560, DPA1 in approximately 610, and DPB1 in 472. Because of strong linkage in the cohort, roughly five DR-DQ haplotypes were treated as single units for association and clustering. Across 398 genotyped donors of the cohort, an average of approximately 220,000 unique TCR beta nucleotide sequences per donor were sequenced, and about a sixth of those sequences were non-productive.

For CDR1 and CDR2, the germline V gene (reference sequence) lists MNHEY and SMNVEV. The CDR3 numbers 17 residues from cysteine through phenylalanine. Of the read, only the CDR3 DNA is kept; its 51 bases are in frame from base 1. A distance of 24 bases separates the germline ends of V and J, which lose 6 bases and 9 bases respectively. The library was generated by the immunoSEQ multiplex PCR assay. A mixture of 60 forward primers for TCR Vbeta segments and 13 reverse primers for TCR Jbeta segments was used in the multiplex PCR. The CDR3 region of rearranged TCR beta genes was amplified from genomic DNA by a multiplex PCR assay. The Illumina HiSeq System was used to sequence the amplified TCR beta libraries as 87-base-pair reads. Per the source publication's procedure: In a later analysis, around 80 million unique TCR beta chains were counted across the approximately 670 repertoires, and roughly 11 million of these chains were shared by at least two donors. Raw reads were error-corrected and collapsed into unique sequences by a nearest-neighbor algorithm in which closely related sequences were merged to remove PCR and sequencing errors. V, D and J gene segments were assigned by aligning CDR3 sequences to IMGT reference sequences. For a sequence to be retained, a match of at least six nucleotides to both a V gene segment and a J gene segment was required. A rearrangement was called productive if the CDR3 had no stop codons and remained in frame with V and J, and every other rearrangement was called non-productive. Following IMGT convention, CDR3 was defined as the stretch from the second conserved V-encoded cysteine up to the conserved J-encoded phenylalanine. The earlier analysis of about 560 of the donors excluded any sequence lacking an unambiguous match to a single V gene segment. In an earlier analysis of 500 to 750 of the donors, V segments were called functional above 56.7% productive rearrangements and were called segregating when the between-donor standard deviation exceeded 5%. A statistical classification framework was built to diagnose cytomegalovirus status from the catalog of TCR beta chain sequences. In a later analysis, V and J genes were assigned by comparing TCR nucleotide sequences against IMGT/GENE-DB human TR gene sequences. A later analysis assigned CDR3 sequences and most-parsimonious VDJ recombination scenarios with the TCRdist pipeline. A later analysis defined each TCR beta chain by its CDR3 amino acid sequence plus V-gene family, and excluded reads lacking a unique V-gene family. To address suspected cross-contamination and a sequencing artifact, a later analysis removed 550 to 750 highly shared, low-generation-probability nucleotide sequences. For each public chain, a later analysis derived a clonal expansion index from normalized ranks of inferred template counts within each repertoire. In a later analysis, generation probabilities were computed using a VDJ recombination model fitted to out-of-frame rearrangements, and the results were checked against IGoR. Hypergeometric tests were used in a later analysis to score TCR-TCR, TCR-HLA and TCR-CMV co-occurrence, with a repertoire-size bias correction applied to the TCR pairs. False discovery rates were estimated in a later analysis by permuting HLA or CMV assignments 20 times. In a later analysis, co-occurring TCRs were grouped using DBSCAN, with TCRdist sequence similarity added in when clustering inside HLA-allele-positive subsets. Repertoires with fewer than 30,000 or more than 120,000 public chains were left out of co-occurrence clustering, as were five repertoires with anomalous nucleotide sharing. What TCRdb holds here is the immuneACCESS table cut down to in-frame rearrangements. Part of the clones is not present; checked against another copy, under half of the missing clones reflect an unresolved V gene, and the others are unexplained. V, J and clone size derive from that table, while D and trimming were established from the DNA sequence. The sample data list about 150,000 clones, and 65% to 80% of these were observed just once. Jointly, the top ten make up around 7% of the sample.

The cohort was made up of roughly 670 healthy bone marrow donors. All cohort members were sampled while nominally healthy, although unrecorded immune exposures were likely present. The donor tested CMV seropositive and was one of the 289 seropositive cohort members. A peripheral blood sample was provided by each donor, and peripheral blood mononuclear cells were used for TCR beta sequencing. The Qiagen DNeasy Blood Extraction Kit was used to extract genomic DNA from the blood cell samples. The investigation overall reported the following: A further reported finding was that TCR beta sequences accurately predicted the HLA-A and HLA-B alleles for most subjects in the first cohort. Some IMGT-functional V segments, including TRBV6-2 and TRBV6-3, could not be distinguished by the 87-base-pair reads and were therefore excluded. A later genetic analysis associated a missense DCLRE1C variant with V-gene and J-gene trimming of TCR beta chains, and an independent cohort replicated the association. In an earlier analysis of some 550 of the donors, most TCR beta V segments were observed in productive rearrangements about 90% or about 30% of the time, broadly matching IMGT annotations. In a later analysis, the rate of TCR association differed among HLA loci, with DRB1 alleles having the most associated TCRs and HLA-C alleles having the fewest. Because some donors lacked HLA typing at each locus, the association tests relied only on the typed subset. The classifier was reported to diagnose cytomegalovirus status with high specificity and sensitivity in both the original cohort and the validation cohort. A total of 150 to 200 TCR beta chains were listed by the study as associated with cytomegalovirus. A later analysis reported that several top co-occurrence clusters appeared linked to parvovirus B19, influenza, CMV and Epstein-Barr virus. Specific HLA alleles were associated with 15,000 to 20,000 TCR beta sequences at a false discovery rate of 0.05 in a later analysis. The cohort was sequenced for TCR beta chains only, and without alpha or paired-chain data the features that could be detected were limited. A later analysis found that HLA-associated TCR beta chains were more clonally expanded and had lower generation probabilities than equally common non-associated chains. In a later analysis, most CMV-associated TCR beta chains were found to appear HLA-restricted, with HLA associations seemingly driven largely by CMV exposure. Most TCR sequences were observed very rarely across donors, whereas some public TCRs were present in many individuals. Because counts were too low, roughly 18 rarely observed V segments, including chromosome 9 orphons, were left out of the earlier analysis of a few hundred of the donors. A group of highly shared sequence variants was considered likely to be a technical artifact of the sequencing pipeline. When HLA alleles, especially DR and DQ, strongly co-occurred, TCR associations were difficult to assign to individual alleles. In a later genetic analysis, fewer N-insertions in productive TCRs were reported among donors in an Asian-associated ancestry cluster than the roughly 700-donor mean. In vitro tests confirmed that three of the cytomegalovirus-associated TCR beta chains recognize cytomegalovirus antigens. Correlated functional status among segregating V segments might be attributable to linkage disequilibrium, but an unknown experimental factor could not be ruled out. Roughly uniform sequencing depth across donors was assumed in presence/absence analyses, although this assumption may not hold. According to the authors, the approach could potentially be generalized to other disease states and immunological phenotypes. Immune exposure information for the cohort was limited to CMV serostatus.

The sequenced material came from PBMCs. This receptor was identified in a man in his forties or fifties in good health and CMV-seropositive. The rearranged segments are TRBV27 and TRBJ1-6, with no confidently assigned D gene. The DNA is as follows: TGTGCCAGCAGCCTAATGGTCGGGTCCGGGGAAGGTTCACCCCTCCACTTT. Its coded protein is CASSLMVGSGEGSPLHF.